The 29 T cell receptor beta chains below all came from one sample that was sequenced in a study of blood T cell repertoires in COVID-19. TCRdb's copy holds only in-frame clones and misses some; the assay was immunoSEQ multiplex PCR. The data contain 140,000 to 150,000 clones, 60% to 85% of them singletons. The sequencing sample was made of peripheral blood. Every receptor here comes from a woman in her sixties or seventies with acute or convalescent COVID-19.

The sample holds a few counts of this clone. The chain uses TRBV2 and TRBJ2-7; D perhaps matches TRBD1 (6 bases). CDR3 length: 14 amino acids. In germline, CDR1 is SNHLY, CDR2 FYNNEI. Trimming took off 7 bases at V and 5 bases at J, with 18 bases between the two ends. The CDR3 DNA reads as TGTGCCAGCACCATCTTCGGGGACATCGACGAGCAGTACTTC. Translating gives CASTIFGDIDEQYF.

The chain recombines TRBV2 with TRBJ2-6, with 8 positions matching TRBD2. Per germline, CDR1 SNHLY and CDR2 FYNNEI. The CDR3 runs to 16 residues. The J segment lost 0 bases and the V segment lost 8 bases, leaving 6 bases of the junction unmatched. CDR3 region: CASGYGRASGANVLTF. The DNA for the CDR3 is TGTGCCAGCGGTTACGGGAGGGCCTCTGGGGCCAACGTCCTGACTTTC. Variable domain in full (rest from reference TRBV2 and TRBJ2-6): EPEVTQTPSHQVTQMGQEVILRCVPISNHLYFYWYRQILGQKVEFLVSFYNNEISEKSEIFDDQFSVERPDGSNFTLKIRSTKLEDSAMYFCASGYGRASGANVLTFGAGSRLTVL.

The chain recombines TRBV6-5 with TRBJ1-1; D remains ambiguous. Trimming left V 7 bases short and J 1 base short, with 10 bases between. Germline V gene lookup returns CDR1 MNHEY and CDR2 SVGAGI. This CDR3 has 13 residues. The CDR3 protein is CASTIPGNTEAFF. The CDR3 bases are TGTGCCAGCACCATTCCGGGGAACACTGAAGCTTTCTTT.

This clone has a single count. The junction differs from germline at one of its ends, possibly a read error. J is TRBJ2-7 and V is TRBV30; no reliable D call. The CDR3 loop spans 12 amino acids. CDR1 is GTSNPN and CDR2 is SVGIG in the germline V gene (reference sequence). The DNA for the CDR3 is TGTGCCTGGAGTGTAAGCTCCTATGAGCAGTACTTC. It yields the protein CAWSVSSYEQYF. Using reference TRBV30 and TRBJ2-7 for the parts outside the CDR3, the full variable domain is SQTIHQWPATLVQPVGSPLSLECTVEGTSNPNLYWYRQAAGRGLQLLFYSVGIGQISSEVPQNLSASRPQDRQFILSSKKLLLSDSGFYLCAWSVSSYEQYFGPGTRLTVT.

V usage is TRBV18 and J usage is TRBJ2-6; 9 bases are shared with TRBD1. Germline V gives CDR1 KGHSH, CDR2 LQKENI. The CDR3 sequence is 17 residues long. J lost 2 bases, V lost 3 bases, and 5 bases had no gene match. CDR3 protein: CASSPTGTGTGANVLTF. CDR3 coding DNA: TGTGCCAGCTCACCGACCGGGACAGGGACTGGGGCCAACGTCCTGACTTTC.

The CDR3 coding sequence is TGTGCCAGCAGCACCTGGGTCGGAGCCTACGAGCAGTACTTC. It codes for CASSTWVGAYEQYF. The V and J genes are TRBV5-6 and TRBJ2-7; D unresolved. The CDR3 sequence is 14 residues long. Germline V gene lookup returns CDR1 SGHDT and CDR2 YYEEEE. V was clipped by 4 bases and J by 2 bases, with 13 bases between them.

The rearrangement links TRBV28 to TRBJ1-1; 9 bases match TRBD1. CDR1 is MDHEN and CDR2 is SYDVKM in the germline V gene. The CDR3 runs 15 residues. The ends lost 2 bases at V and 4 bases at J; junction bases unmatched: 5. CDR3 nucleotides: TGTGCCAGCAGTTTACCGGGACAGGGTCGCACTGAAGCTTTCTTT. This sequence encodes CASSLPGQGRTEAFF.

The chain couples TRBV7-9 to TRBJ2-1, with 7 bases that match TRBD2. The CDR3 contains 15 residues. The ends lost 2 bases at V and 8 bases at J; junction bases unmatched: 9. Germline V gene data show CDR1 as SEHNR and CDR2 as FQNEAQ (reference sequence). CDR3 region: CASSLIEGGSDEQFF. CDR3 coding DNA: TGTGCCAGCAGCTTAATCGAGGGCGGGAGCGATGAGCAGTTCTTC.

The V gene is TRBV27, the J gene TRBJ2-7, with no clear D. The CDR3 consists of 14 residues. The V end was cut by 2 bases, the J end by 5 bases, with 13 bases between. Germline-derived CDR1 and CDR2 are MNHEY and SMNVEV (reference sequence). The CDR3 DNA sequence: TGTGCCAGCAGTTTAAGTTATCAGAGCGACGAGCAGTACTTC. Amino acids: CASSLSYQSDEQYF.

V is TRBV9 and J is TRBJ2-3; 8 positions match TRBD1. Trimming removed 2 bases from V and 7 bases from J; junction bases left unmatched: 9. The CDR3 sequence is 15 residues long. Germline-derived CDR1 and CDR2 are SGDLS and YYNGEE. As DNA, the CDR3 is TGTGCCAGCAGCGTGGATAAGACAGGGGATAATACGCAGTATTTT. As protein: CASSVDKTGDNTQYF.

CDR3 sequence: CASRGPDNSPLHF. The DNA for the CDR3 is TGCGCCAGCAGGGGGCCTGATAATTCACCCCTCCACTTT. The chain is built from TRBV5-1 and TRBJ1-6; the D gene is possibly TRBD1 (5 bases). The CDR3 totals 13 residues. The germline CDR1 and CDR2 sequences are SGHRS and YFSETQ. With 5 bases removed from V and 5 bases from J, the gap between germline ends came to 8 bases.

The V call is TRBV7-8, the J call TRBJ1-1; D remains ambiguous. CDR1 and CDR2 (germline): SGHVS, FQNEAQ. Trimming removed 2 bases from V and 2 bases from J, with 12 bases in between. This CDR3 has 15 residues. The CDR3 here is CASSLSRIPNTEAFF. The DNA of the CDR3 is TGTGCCAGCAGCTTATCTAGGATTCCAAACACTGAAGCTTTCTTT.

There are a few counts of this clone. The chain couples TRBV10-1 to TRBJ2-1, with 12 positions matching TRBD2. CDR1 is WNHNN and CDR2 is SYGVQD in the germline V gene (reference sequence). The length of the CDR3 is 13 residues. The V segment lost 4 bases and the J segment 9 bases; nucleotides outside the gene matches: 1. For the CDR3, the DNA is TGCGCCAGCAGTGTGGGACTAGCGGGTGAGCAGTTCTTC. Amino acids: CASSVGLAGEQFF.

This clone was counted between two and nine times. This chain uses TRBV2 with TRBJ2-7; D not resolved. CDR1 and CDR2 from the germline V gene are SNHLY and FYNNEI. This CDR3 has 19 residues. The V and J ends lost 2 bases and 3 bases respectively, with 26 bases between them. The CDR3 spells CASSEFIPGSYVSLYEQYF. CDR3 sequence (DNA): TGTGCCAGCAGTGAATTTATTCCCGGTAGCTACGTCTCTCTCTACGAGCAGTACTTC. The complete variable domain, with remaining parts taken from reference TRBV2 and TRBJ2-7, reads EPEVTQTPSHQVTQMGQEVILRCVPISNHLYFYWYRQILGQKVEFLVSFYNNEISEKSEIFDDQFSVERPDGSNFTLKIRSTKLEDSAMYFCASSEFIPGSYVSLYEQYFGPGTRLTVT.

Only one count was recorded for this clone. V is TRBV28 and J is TRBJ2-2; D possibly corresponds to TRBD2 (5 bases). V dropped 7 bases and J dropped 3 bases, with 12 bases sitting between them. CDR1 and CDR2 from the germline V gene are MDHEN and SYDVKM. The CDR3 has 14 residues. CDR3 sequence (DNA): TGTGCCAGCATATCGGGATCTTACACCGGGGAGCTGTTTTTT. Translated, it gives CASISGSYTGELFF. Filled out from reference TRBV28 and TRBJ2-2, the complete variable domain reads DVKVTQSSRYLVKRTGEKVFLECVQDMDHENMFWYRQDPGLGLRLIYFSYDVKMKEKGDIPEGYSVSREKKERFSLILESASTNQTSMYLCASISGSYTGELFFGEGSRLTVL.

The chain recombines TRBV5-1 with TRBJ2-2; the match to TRBD2 covers 11 bases. J gave up 1 base and V 5 bases, and 7 bases lay outside the gene matches. The CDR3 length is 17 residues. The V gene's germline CDR1 is SGHRS and CDR2 YFSETQ. The CDR3 region has the DNA TGCGCCAGCAGGATAAATCTAGCGGGAGGGAACACCGGGGAGCTGTTTTTT. This sequence encodes CASRINLAGGNTGELFF.

This sequence joins TRBV4-1 and TRBJ2-1, with unresolved D. The CDR3 length is 11 residues. CDR1 and CDR2 (germline): MGHRA, YSYEKL. The V gene lost 1 base and the J gene lost 12 bases, with 7 bases spanning the gap. CDR3 DNA sequence: TGCGCCAGCAGCCAAGGACTTAGGCAGTTCTTC. Encoded protein: CASSQGLRQFF.

The gene calls are TRBV11-2 and TRBJ2-7; D possibly corresponds to TRBD1 (5 bases). Germline V lookup: CDR1 SGHAT, CDR2 FQNNGV. The CDR3 is 16 amino acids. V was trimmed by 0 bases and J by 2 bases, leaving 14 bases between them. In nucleotides, the CDR3 is TGTGCCAGCAGCTTAGATCGGCAGGGTCTTGCCTACGAGCAGTACTTC. It yields the protein CASSLDRQGLAYEQYF.

The rearrangement uses TRBV19 and TRBJ2-5; 8 bases are shared with TRBD1. CDR3 size: 15 residues. CDR1 LNHDA and CDR2 SQIVND come from the germline V gene (reference sequence). Trimming cost V 4 bases and J 7 bases; bases outside gene matches: 11. The CDR3 region has the DNA TGTGCCAGTAGTACCACCGGGACAGGAAAGGGGACCCAGTACTTC. Translated, it gives CASSTTGTGKGTQYF.

The chain joins TRBV4-1 to TRBJ1-5; TRBD1 might be the D (5 bases). Germline assignment: CDR1 MGHRA and CDR2 YSYEKL. V lost 0 bases and J 0 bases, leaving 15 bases between the germline ends. The CDR3 contains 18 residues. The CDR3 coding sequence is TGCGCCAGCAGCCAAGATTGGGGGGGAGGGAGTAGCAATCAGCCCCAGCATTTT. This sequence encodes CASSQDWGGGSSNQPQHF.

This chain uses TRBV2 with TRBJ2-4; 8 bases match TRBD2. V shed 4 bases, J shed 7 bases, and the junction held 9 bases outside the gene matches. Germline V gene data show CDR1 as SNHLY and CDR2 as FYNNEI. The CDR3 runs 15 residues. The CDR3 loop is CASSGGSGRVNIQYF. CDR3 DNA sequence: TGTGCCAGCAGTGGGGGTTCCGGGAGGGTGAACATTCAGTACTTC.

A few counts support this clone. This sequence joins TRBV5-6 and TRBJ2-5; a weak D match, TRBD2 (6 bases). This CDR3 region has 16 residues. Per germline, CDR1 SGHDT and CDR2 YYEEEE. The V end lost 1 base, the J end lost 4 bases, and 17 bases lay between the germline ends. DNA for the CDR3: TGTGCCAGCAGCTTGATATTGGGGGGTCTTGTAGAGACCCAGTACTTC. Translated, it gives CASSLILGGLVETQYF.

The chain couples TRBV27 to TRBJ1-5; no clear D. V was cut by 3 bases and J by 1 base, with 7 bases left in between. The V gene's germline CDR1 is MNHEY and CDR2 SMNVEV (reference sequence). CDR3 length equals 14 residues. The CDR3 loop is CASSFSSSNQPQHF. The DNA of the CDR3 is TGTGCCAGCAGTTTTTCGTCCAGCAATCAGCCCCAGCATTTT.

The rearrangement joins TRBV5-4 to TRBJ2-4, with D maybe TRBD1 (5 bases). Germline V gene lookup returns CDR1 SGHNT and CDR2 YYREEE (reference sequence). The length of the CDR3 is 15 residues. V dropped 4 bases and J dropped 5 bases, with 16 bases sitting between them. CDR3 bases: TGTGCCAGCAGCCCCGGGCCTCGCAGGGAAAACATTCAGTACTTC. Residues: CASSPGPRRENIQYF. Full variable domain (missing parts from reference TRBV5-4 and TRBJ2-4): ETGVTQSPTHLIKTRGQQVTLRCSSQSGHNTVSWYQQALGQGPQFIFQYYREEENGRGNFPPRFSGLQFPNYSSELNVNALELDDSALYLCASSPGPRRENIQYFGAGTRLSVL.

This clone was picked up one time. The chain recombines TRBV3-1 (or the pseudogene TRBV3-2) with TRBJ1-2; D is undetermined. Germline V gives CDR1 LGHDT, CDR2 YNNKEL (reference sequence). CDR3 size: 15 residues. V dropped 0 bases and J dropped 5 bases, with 13 bases sitting between them. Here the CDR3 DNA reads TGTGCCAGCAGCCAAGAGACTTTTAGGAATTATGGCTACACCTTC. It codes for CASSQETFRNYGYTF.

The chain carries TRBV6-5 and TRBJ2-3; D gene uncertain. Germline V gene data show CDR1 as MNHEY and CDR2 as SVGAGI. The V end lost 7 bases, the J end lost 3 bases, and 8 bases lay between the germline ends. This CDR3 comprises 12 residues. The CDR3 protein is CASNPGTDTQYF. CDR3 bases: TGTGCCAGCAACCCAGGAACAGATACGCAGTATTTT.

About this clone itself: The sample has other DNA sequences that encode this CDR3 too. This rearrangement joins TRBV19 to TRBJ1-1; D might be TRBD1 (5 bases). This CDR3 contains 13 residues. The germline V and J ends were trimmed by 3 bases and 1 base, with 6 bases remaining between them. Per germline, CDR1 LNHDA and CDR2 SQIVND (reference sequence). The CDR3 DNA is TGTGCCAGTAGTATTAGGGGGAACACTGAAGCTTTCTTT. It codes for CASSIRGNTEAFF.

CDR3 nucleotides: TGCGCCAGCAGCAAACTCAGGGGGTTGGGACTTTTAGAAGCTTTCTTT. Its protein is CASSKLRGLGLLEAFF. The rearrangement uses TRBV10-2 and TRBJ1-1; TRBD1 matches at 7 bases. The germline V gene encodes CDR1 WSHSY and CDR2 SAAADI. The CDR3 has 16 amino acids. The junction had 18 bases not matched to a gene; V was cut back by 6 bases and J by 8 bases.

The gene calls are TRBV6-5 and TRBJ2-1, with D perhaps matching TRBD1 (6 bases). The germline V gene has CDR1 MNHEY and CDR2 SVGAGI. V shed 5 bases and J shed 8 bases, with 10 bases lying between them. The CDR3 has 12 amino acids. Here the CDR3 reads CASSPQGYEQFF. Here the CDR3 DNA reads TGTGCCAGCAGTCCACAGGGCTATGAGCAGTTCTTC.